One TCR beta chain is described in this entry. The data stem from a study of tumor T cells in aggressive B-cell lymphoma. The assay was immunoSEQ multiplex PCR, and TCRdb's table has in-frame clones only and misses some. The data show 6,200 or so clones, approximately 85% seen once. The CDR3 loop spans 13 amino acids. Germline CDR1 and CDR2: SGHTA and FQGNSA. V trimming: 4 bases; J trimming: 5 bases; junction bases outside the gene matches: 2. Specimen: tumor tissue. V usage is TRBV7-2 and J usage is TRBJ2-1, with 7 bases aligning to TRBD1. The clonotype comes from an adult with diffuse large B cell lymphoma. Some clones in this sample may be carry-over from other donors' samples. The CDR3 spells CASSSTGNNEQFF. For the CDR3, the DNA is TGTGCCAGCAGCTCGACAGGGAACAATGAGCAGTTCTTC. The whole variable domain, filled in from reference TRBV7-2 and TRBJ2-1, reads GAGVSQSPSNKVTEKGKDVELRCDPISGHTALYWYRQSLGQGLEFLIYFQGNSAPDKSGLPSDRFSAERTGGSVSTLTIQRTQQEDSAVYLCASSSTGNNEQFFGPGTRLTVL.